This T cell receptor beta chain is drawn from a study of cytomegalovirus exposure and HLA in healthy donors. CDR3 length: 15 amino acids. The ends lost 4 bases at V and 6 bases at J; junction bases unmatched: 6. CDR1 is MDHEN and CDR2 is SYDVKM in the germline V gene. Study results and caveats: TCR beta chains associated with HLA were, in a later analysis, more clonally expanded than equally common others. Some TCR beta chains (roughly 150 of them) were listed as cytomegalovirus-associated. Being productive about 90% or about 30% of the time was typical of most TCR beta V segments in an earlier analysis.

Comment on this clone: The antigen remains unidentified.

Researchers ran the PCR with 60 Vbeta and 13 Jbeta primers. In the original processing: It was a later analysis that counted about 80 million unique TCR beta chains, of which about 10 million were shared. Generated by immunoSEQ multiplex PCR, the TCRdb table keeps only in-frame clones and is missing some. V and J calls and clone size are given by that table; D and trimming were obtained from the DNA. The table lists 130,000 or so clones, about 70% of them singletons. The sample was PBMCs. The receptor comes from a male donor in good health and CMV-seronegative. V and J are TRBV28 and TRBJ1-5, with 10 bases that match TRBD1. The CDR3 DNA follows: TGTGCCAGCAGTTCGGGGACAGGGGTAAGTCAGCCCCAGCATTTT. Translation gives CASSSGTGVSQPQHF. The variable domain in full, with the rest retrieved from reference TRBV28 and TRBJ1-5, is DVKVTQSSRYLVKRTGEKVFLECVQDMDHENMFWYRQDPGLGLRLIYFSYDVKMKEKGDIPEGYSVSREKKERFSLILESASTNQTSMYLCASSSGTGVSQPQHFGDGTRLSIL.